A selection of T cell receptor beta chains follows, all from one sample in a study of cytomegalovirus exposure and HLA in healthy donors. The data were produced by immunoSEQ multiplex PCR, yet TCRdb's version contains in-frame clones alone and is incomplete. The sample has around 65,000 clones; 78% are singletons. Sequencing was carried out using PBMCs. These receptor sequences come from a girl between 5 and 17 years old in good health and CMV-seropositive. CDR3s include the opening cysteine and the closing phenylalanine or tryptophan. The order of the fields is CDR3 DNA, CDR3 protein, V gene, J gene, clone size, D gene. D genes are given only for firm matches. For some rows the clone size is stated as once, few or many, or as a class when expanded; others skip it.

CDR3 DNA: TGCGCCAGCAGCTTGGATGCGGTAACTGAAGCTTTCTTT
CDR3 protein: CASSLDAVTEAFF
V gene: TRBV5-1
J gene: TRBJ1-1
clone size: NA
D gene: NA

CDR3 DNA: TGCGCCAGCAAATACAGGGGCGGCACAGATACGCAGTATTTT
CDR3 protein: CASKYRGGTDTQYF
V gene: TRBV5-1
J gene: TRBJ2-3
clone size: NA
D gene: TRBD1

CDR3 DNA: TGTGCCAGCAGGGAAGGACAGGGGGCCCTCCCGGGCGCTTTCTTT
CDR3 protein: CASREGQGALPGAFF
V gene: TRBV25-1
J gene: TRBJ1-1
clone size: NA
D gene: TRBD1

CDR3 DNA: TGTGCCAGCAGTGAAACTGGACTAGCGGAAACCGGGGAGCTGTTTTTT
CDR3 protein: CASSETGLAETGELFF
V gene: TRBV2
J gene: TRBJ2-2
clone size: NA
D gene: TRBD2

CDR3 DNA: TGTGCCAGCAGCCCGCCGGTGTTGGGGGAGGGCACTGAAGCTTTCTTT
CDR3 protein: CASSPPVLGEGTEAFF
V gene: TRBV5-4
J gene: TRBJ1-1
clone size: once
D gene: NA

CDR3 DNA: TGTGCCAGCACCCAAGCTAGCAGGGAGACCCAGTACTTC
CDR3 protein: CASTQASRETQYF
V gene: TRBV2
J gene: TRBJ2-5
clone size: NA
D gene: NA

CDR3 DNA: TGTGCCAGCAGCCGCCGGGGGGACGCTGAAGCTTTCTTT
CDR3 protein: CASSRRGDAEAFF
V gene: TRBV6-1
J gene: TRBJ1-1
clone size: NA
D gene: NA

CDR3 DNA: TGCGCCAGCAGCCAAGATCTAACGGTCTCTGGAAACACCATATATTTT
CDR3 protein: CASSQDLTVSGNTIYF
V gene: TRBV4-3
J gene: TRBJ1-3
clone size: NA
D gene: NA

CDR3 DNA: TGCGCCAGCAGCTTGGCCAGGGAGACCCAGTACTTC
CDR3 protein: CASSLARETQYF
V gene: TRBV5-1
J gene: TRBJ2-5
clone size: NA
D gene: NA

CDR3 DNA: TGTGCCTGGAGTCATTCCCAGAACACTGAAGCTTTCTTT
CDR3 protein: CAWSHSQNTEAFF
V gene: TRBV30
J gene: TRBJ1-1
clone size: NA
D gene: NA

CDR3 DNA: TGCGCCAGCAGCCGATATGGAACCGGGACAGGAGATAATTCACCCCTCCACTTT
CDR3 protein: CASSRYGTGTGDNSPLHF
V gene: TRBV4-3
J gene: TRBJ1-6
clone size: NA
D gene: TRBD1

CDR3 DNA: TGTGCCAGTAGCAGCGGGGGGGTTTACAATGAGCAGTTCTTC
CDR3 protein: CASSSGGVYNEQFF
V gene: TRBV19
J gene: TRBJ2-1
clone size: NA
D gene: TRBD2

CDR3 DNA: TGCGCCAGCAGCGCCCAGGGGACCCTAACCTACGAGCAGTACTTC
CDR3 protein: CASSAQGTLTYEQYF
V gene: TRBV10-2
J gene: TRBJ2-7
clone size: NA
D gene: NA

CDR3 DNA: TGTGCCAGCAGCTCCGGCGGGGGTGGGGCCAACGTCCTGACTTTC
CDR3 protein: CASSSGGGGANVLTF
V gene: TRBV13
J gene: TRBJ2-6
clone size: few
D gene: TRBD2

CDR3 DNA: TGCAGCGCGGACAGGGGCGGTTCCGGGGAGCTGTTTTTT
CDR3 protein: CSADRGGSGELFF
V gene: TRBV29-1
J gene: TRBJ2-2
clone size: NA
D gene: TRBD1

CDR3 DNA: TGTGCCACCAGCACGCCGGGGGGGTCCTCCACCTACGAGCAGTACTTC
CDR3 protein: CATSTPGGSSTYEQYF
V gene: TRBV15
J gene: TRBJ2-7
clone size: NA
D gene: TRBD2

CDR3 DNA: TGTGCCTGGAGTGTCGGGACAGGGGGAGAAAAACTGTTTTTT
CDR3 protein: CAWSVGTGGEKLFF
V gene: TRBV30
J gene: TRBJ1-4
clone size: NA
D gene: TRBD1

CDR3 DNA: TGTGCCAGCGCCGTCAGGCCCGGGGAGCTGTTTTTT
CDR3 protein: CASAVRPGELFF
V gene: TRBV6-5
J gene: TRBJ2-2
clone size: NA
D gene: NA

CDR3 DNA: TGTGCCAGCAGTCTCAGCGGGAGCTCCTACAATGAGCAGTTCTTC
CDR3 protein: CASSLSGSSYNEQFF
V gene: TRBV28
J gene: TRBJ2-1
clone size: NA
D gene: TRBD2

CDR3 DNA: TGTGCCAGCAGCCTTAGCGGGAGGGCAGATACGCAGTATTTT
CDR3 protein: CASSLSGRADTQYF
V gene: TRBV11-3
J gene: TRBJ2-3
clone size: few
D gene: TRBD2

CDR3 DNA: TGTGCCTGGAGTGTACGGGATGGAGGGCCCCAGCATTTT
CDR3 protein: CAWSVRDGGPQHF
V gene: TRBV30
J gene: TRBJ1-5
clone size: NA
D gene: NA

CDR3 DNA: TGTGCCAGCAGCCAAGATGGGCAGCCTGAAGCTTTCTTT
CDR3 protein: CASSQDGQPEAFF
V gene: TRBV4-2
J gene: TRBJ1-1
clone size: few
D gene: NA

CDR3 DNA: TGCGCCAGCAGCCCCGGTCATCAATGGGGGCGTGTCGGTAATGAAGCTTTCTTT
CDR3 protein: CASSPGHQWGRVGNEAFF
V gene: TRBV4-1
J gene: TRBJ1-1
clone size: once
D gene: NA

CDR3 DNA: TGTGCCAGCAGCCCTAGGGGACTCAGGGAAATGAACACTGAAGCTTTCTTT
CDR3 protein: CASSPRGLREMNTEAFF
V gene: TRBV11-2
J gene: TRBJ1-1
clone size: NA
D gene: NA

CDR3 DNA: TGTGCCAGCAGCGTAGATACTAGCGGGAATGACGAGCAGTACTTC
CDR3 protein: CASSVDTSGNDEQYF
V gene: TRBV9
J gene: TRBJ2-7
clone size: NA
D gene: TRBD2

CDR3 DNA: TGTGCCACCAGCAGAGAGGAGGCAGGAGGCTCCTACAATGAGCAGTTCTTC
CDR3 protein: CATSREEAGGSYNEQFF
V gene: TRBV15
J gene: TRBJ2-1
clone size: few
D gene: NA

CDR3 DNA: TGTGCCAGCAGCCGACGGGACTCCTGGGGAGGCTACACCTTC
CDR3 protein: CASSRRDSWGGYTF
V gene: TRBV7-9
J gene: TRBJ1-2
clone size: NA
D gene: NA

CDR3 DNA: TGTGCCAGCAGCTTAGGGAGAGCGGGAGGGCCTCGAGAGACCCAGTACTTC
CDR3 protein: CASSLGRAGGPRETQYF
V gene: TRBV11-2
J gene: TRBJ2-5
clone size: few
D gene: TRBD2

CDR3 DNA: TGTGCCAGCAGCTTAGAGTTGATGGGGCCAACTAATGAAAAACTGTTTTTT
CDR3 protein: CASSLELMGPTNEKLFF
V gene: TRBV7-2
J gene: TRBJ1-4
clone size: NA
D gene: NA

CDR3 DNA: TGCGCCAGCAGCCCCACAGGGGGCAATCAGCCCCAGCATTTT
CDR3 protein: CASSPTGGNQPQHF
V gene: TRBV5-1
J gene: TRBJ1-5
clone size: once
D gene: TRBD1

CDR3 DNA: TGTGCCAGCAGCTTAGAGAGGACTACTAACTATGGCTACACCTTC
CDR3 protein: CASSLERTTNYGYTF
V gene: TRBV11-2
J gene: TRBJ1-2
clone size: few
D gene: NA

CDR3 DNA: TGTGCCAGCAGTCTCGACAGGTCGTTGGCGCAGTCTCGATCGCGTTGGTCCGAGCAGTACTTC
CDR3 protein: CASSLDRSLAQSRSRWSEQYF
V gene: TRBV28
J gene: TRBJ2-7
clone size: NA
D gene: NA